This is a list of T cell receptor beta chains from one sample in a study of T-cell reconstitution after alpha-beta-depleted transplantation in children. TCRdb analysed the PCR reads with MiXCR anew, one entry per CDR3 protein. Among some 550,000 distinct CDR3 sequences listed, approximately 20% were seen once. The material was PBMCs from the stem cell graft donor, obtained from the stem cell graft. Receptor source: a human donor who donated a stem cell graft to a child with acute lymphoblastic leukemia. The CDR3 runs from the conserved cysteine through the conserved F or W. A D gene is named only where the DNA matches it firmly. Rows may omit the clone size; those that give it use once, few, many or a size class.

v_gene	d_gene	abundance	j_gene	CDR3aa	CDR3nt
TRBV7-2	NA	few	TRBJ1-5	CASSLVSHPQHF	TGTGCCAGCAGCTTAGTGAGTCACCCCCAGCATTTT
TRBV5-1	NA	NA	TRBJ1-1	CASSLAGMRGTEAFF	TGCGCCAGCAGCTTGGCCGGGATGCGGGGAACTGAAGCTTTCTTT
TRBV7-9	TRBD1	NA	TRBJ2-7	CASSSKGQGAYEQYF	TGTGCCAGCAGCTCCAAGGGACAGGGGGCTTACGAGCAGTACTTC
TRBV7-8	NA	few	TRBJ1-5	CASSLFAGREEGNQPQHF	TGTGCCAGCAGCTTATTCGCGGGCAGGGAGGAGGGCAATCAGCCCCAGCATTTT
TRBV20-1	TRBD2	NA	TRBJ2-7	CSARGVAGWVRNEQYF	TGCAGTGCTAGAGGAGTAGCGGGGTGGGTCCGGAACGAGCAGTACTTC
TRBV12-3/TRBV12-4	NA	NA	TRBJ1-2	CASSFGGPDYGYTF	TGTGCCAGCAGTTTTGGGGGGCCGGACTATGGCTACACCTTC
TRBV15	TRBD1	NA	TRBJ1-2	CATSRDRGGGPGYTF	TGTGCCACCAGCAGAGATAGAGGGGGCGGACCGGGCTACACCTTC
TRBV12-3/TRBV12-4	TRBD2	many	TRBJ2-1	CASSFHSGRGYNEQFF	TGTGCCAGCAGTTTCCACAGCGGGAGGGGGTACAATGAGCAGTTCTTC
TRBV12-3/TRBV12-4	NA	few	TRBJ1-5	CASSPDSVNQPQHF	TGTGCCAGCAGCCCGGACAGCGTAAATCAGCCCCAGCATTTT
TRBV5-1	TRBD2	NA	TRBJ2-7	CASSLMGTSGSGSSYEQYF	TGCGCCAGCAGCTTGATGGGGACTAGCGGGAGTGGGAGCTCCTACGAGCAGTACTTC
TRBV7-6	TRBD1	few	TRBJ2-4	CASSLGQGTENIQYF	TGTGCCAGCAGCTTAGGACAGGGGACGGAAAACATTCAGTACTTC
TRBV5-1	NA	NA	TRBJ2-7	CASSRRRPGPDEQYF	TGCGCCAGCAGTCGGAGAAGGCCAGGCCCTGACGAGCAGTACTTC
TRBV12-3/TRBV12-4	TRBD1	few	TRBJ2-7	CASSFEEQGAYEQYF	TGTGCCAGCAGTTTTGAGGAGCAGGGGGCCTACGAGCAGTACTTC
TRBV11-1	TRBD2	NA	TRBJ2-3	CASRDSLGLAGSTDTQYF	TGTGCCAGCAGAGATAGTCTGGGACTAGCGGGATCCACAGATACGCAGTATTTT
TRBV12-3/TRBV12-4	NA	few	TRBJ2-3	CASSFLPVGVTDTQYF	TGTGCCAGCAGTTTCCTACCCGTAGGGGTCACAGATACGCAGTATTTT
TRBV5-5	TRBD2	few	TRBJ2-1	CASTPSGRVNEQFF	TGTGCCAGCACACCTAGCGGGAGAGTCAATGAGCAGTTCTTC
TRBV7-9	NA	few	TRBJ2-5	CASTTGGRGETQYF	TGTGCCAGCACCACCGGGGGTAGGGGAGAGACCCAGTACTTC
TRBV30	NA	few	TRBJ2-3	CAWTGLWTDTQYF	TGTGCCTGGACAGGGCTATGGACAGATACGCAGTATTTT
TRBV4-1	NA	many	TRBJ2-7	CASSQVGGSYEQYF	TGCGCCAGCAGCCAAGTGGGAGGTTCCTACGAGCAGTACTTC
TRBV6-5	NA	few	TRBJ1-6	CASSYSRGAASSPLHF	TGTGCCAGCAGTTACTCGAGGGGTGCAGCCAGTTCACCCCTCCACTTT
TRBV29-1	NA	few	TRBJ2-5	CSVERVETQYF	TGCAGCGTTGAGAGGGTGGAGACCCAGTACTTC
TRBV5-1	NA	many	TRBJ1-1	CASSLGDLPNTEAFF	TGCGCCAGCAGCTTGGGAGACCTTCCGAACACTGAAGCTTTCTTT
TRBV5-6	NA	few	TRBJ2-1	CASSVTLIDSYNEQFF	TGTGCCAGCAGCGTGACCCTAATTGACTCCTACAATGAGCAGTTCTTC
TRBV20-1	NA	NA	TRBJ2-1	CSARRADNEQFF	TGCAGTGCTAGAAGGGCCGACAATGAGCAGTTCTTC
TRBV6-5	TRBD1	few	TRBJ2-1	CASSSGQGRLDEQFF	TGTGCCAGCAGTTCTGGACAGGGGAGGTTGGATGAGCAGTTCTTC
TRBV5-1	NA	many	TRBJ2-1	CASSLSGGGYNEQFF	TGCGCCAGCAGCTTATCAGGCGGAGGATACAATGAGCAGTTCTTC
TRBV2	NA	NA	TRBJ1-5	CASSEQWNQPQHF	TGTGCCAGCAGTGAGCAGTGGAATCAGCCCCAGCATTTT
TRBV9	NA	many	TRBJ1-1	CASSRDDTEAFF	TGTGCCAGTTCTAGGGATGACACTGAAGCTTTCTTT
TRBV4-1	NA	NA	TRBJ1-4	CASSQEEGLGEKLFF	TGCGCCAGCAGCCAAGAGGAGGGGCTGGGTGAAAAACTGTTTTTT
TRBV7-3	TRBD2	NA	TRBJ2-1	CASSSISGRAMDEQFF	TGTGCCAGCAGCTCAATTAGCGGGAGGGCTATGGATGAGCAGTTCTTC
TRBV19	NA	many	TRBJ2-5	CASSYRQETQYF	TGTGCCAGTAGTTACAGACAAGAGACCCAGTACTTC
TRBV15	NA	NA	TRBJ2-2	CATSRRLQGRTGELFF	TGTGCCACCAGCAGACGGTTACAGGGAAGGACCGGGGAGCTGTTTTTT
TRBV30	TRBD1	once	TRBJ1-1	CAWSGQGATEAFF	TGTGCCTGGAGTGGACAGGGTGCCACTGAAGCTTTCTTT
TRBV4-1	NA	NA	TRBJ2-7	CASSHSPGIGDYEQYF	TGCGCCAGCAGCCACTCCCCGGGAATCGGGGACTACGAGCAGTACTTC
TRBV10-3	NA	NA	TRBJ2-2	CAISESAGRVANTGELFF	TGTGCCATCAGTGAGTCGGCGGGTCGGGTCGCGAACACCGGGGAGCTGTTTTTT
TRBV29-1	TRBD1	NA	TRBJ1-2	CSGEDRDYSYTF	TGCAGCGGGGAGGACAGGGACTATAGCTACACCTTC
TRBV5-1	TRBD2	NA	TRBJ2-1	CASSFGTSGMSVGYNEQFF	TGCGCCAGCAGCTTCGGGACTAGCGGGATGAGCGTAGGCTACAATGAGCAGTTCTTC
TRBV2	NA	NA	TRBJ2-5	CASSDYRTYQETQYF	TGTGCCAGCAGTGATTACAGGACGTACCAAGAGACCCAGTACTTC
TRBV27	TRBD1	NA	TRBJ1-5	CASSPIGGQGLYSNQPQHF	TGTGCCAGCAGTCCTATTGGGGGACAGGGCCTATATAGCAATCAGCCCCAGCATTTT
TRBV5-1	NA	few	TRBJ2-3	CASSLNPGVTDTQYF	TGCGCCAGCAGCTTGAACCCTGGCGTCACAGATACGCAGTATTTT
TRBV29-1	NA	NA	TRBJ1-2	CSVQGLDGGYTF	TGCAGCGTCCAGGGGTTGGATGGTGGCTACACCTTC
TRBV12-3/TRBV12-4	NA	NA	TRBJ1-1	CASSLVVPEAFF	TGTGCCAGCAGTTTAGTTGTTCCTGAAGCTTTCTTT
TRBV13	NA	NA	TRBJ2-7	CASSLGGTDEQYF	TGTGCCAGCAGCTTAGGCGGGACCGACGAGCAGTACTTC
TRBV4-1	NA	many	TRBJ1-1	CASSEQGTEAFF	TGCGCCAGCAGTGAACAGGGCACTGAAGCTTTCTTT
TRBV7-3	TRBD2	NA	TRBJ2-1	CASSSSGRTNEQFF	TGTGCCAGCAGCTCTAGCGGGAGAACCAATGAGCAGTTCTTC
TRBV7-9	TRBD2	few	TRBJ2-1	CASSAASGTKFF	TGTGCCAGCAGCGCGGCTAGCGGGACTAAGTTCTTC
TRBV10-3	TRBD2	NA	TRBJ2-1	CAITPGLAVDNEQFF	TGTGCCATCACCCCGGGACTAGCGGTCGACAATGAGCAGTTCTTC
TRBV6-2/TRBV6-3	NA	few	TRBJ1-2	CASRGYGYTF	TGTGCCAGCAGGGGCTATGGCTACACCTTC
TRBV27	NA	NA	TRBJ2-7	CASSSGLNSYEQYF	TGTGCCAGCAGTTCGGGACTGAACTCCTACGAGCAGTACTTC
TRBV20-1	TRBD2	NA	TRBJ2-3	CSARVSGRGDTQYF	TGCAGTGCTAGAGTGAGCGGGAGAGGCGATACGCAGTATTTT